A selection of T cell receptor beta chains follows, all from one sample in a study of CD8 T cells in Susac syndrome. MiXCR, applied by TCRdb to the immunoSEQ multiplex PCR reads, yields one record per CDR3 protein. The sample records 20,000 to 25,000 distinct CDR3 sequences, 90% to 95% being singletons. The sample consisted of CD8+ T cells from PBMCs. The receptors here all came from a human donor in good health. Each CDR3 is given with its conserved first and last residue. The order of the fields is J gene, V gene, D gene, clone size, CDR3 DNA, CDR3 protein. A D gene is named only where the DNA matches it firmly. Clone size is shown for a subset of rows, as once, few, many or a class of expanded clone.

>TRBJ1-1|TRBV12-3/TRBV12-4|NA|NA
TGTGCCAGCACCCTCGGGGGGCCCAACACTGAAGCTTTCTTT
CASTLGGPNTEAFF
>TRBJ2-7|TRBV7-2|NA|NA
TGTGCCAGCAGCCCAAGAAGGGCGGCGAGCTCCTACGAGCAGTACTTC
CASSPRRAASSYEQYF
>TRBJ1-1|TRBV6-2/TRBV6-3|NA|NA
TGTGCCAGCAGTCCCAGGGGATGGGGGGTGAACACTGAAGCTTTCTTT
CASSPRGWGVNTEAFF
>TRBJ2-6|TRBV12-2|NA|NA
TGTGCAAGTCGACTATTCGTACAGGGAAGGGATACTGGGGCCAACGTCCTGACTTTC
CASRLFVQGRDTGANVLTF
>TRBJ1-1|TRBV5-4|NA|NA
TGTGCCAGCAGCCCTCGGGCCCGGGGGAGTGAAGCTTTCTTT
CASSPRARGSEAFF
>TRBJ1-1|TRBV5-1|TRBD1|NA
TGCGCCAGCAGAAGGGGACAGATAAACACTGAAGCTTTCTTT
CASRRGQINTEAFF
>TRBJ2-1|TRBV7-2|NA|NA
TGTGCCAGCAGCGCCATAGGAAACTCCTACAATGAGCAGTTCTTC
CASSAIGNSYNEQFF
>TRBJ1-1|TRBV19|NA|NA
TGTGCCACCACCGCTGGAAACACTGAAGCTTTCTTT
CATTAGNTEAFF
>TRBJ1-1|TRBV6-1|NA|NA
TGTGCCAGCAGTGAAGTTGACGGTGGGGGCACTGAAGCTTTCTTT
CASSEVDGGGTEAFF
>TRBJ1-2|TRBV29-1|NA|NA
TGCAGCGTTGATGAGGGGTACAGGGAGGATGGCTACACCTTC
CSVDEGYREDGYTF
>TRBJ2-5|TRBV4-1|NA|NA
TGCGCCAGCAGCCGAGAGCCCTTCTTCCAGGGGCAAGAGACCCAGTACTTC
CASSREPFFQGQETQYF
>TRBJ2-7|TRBV5-1|NA|NA
TGCGCCAGCAGCTTGGAGGGGGTTGACGAGCAGTACTTC
CASSLEGVDEQYF
>TRBJ1-1|TRBV7-9|NA|NA
TGTGCCAGCAGCTTGGGAGCCACTGAAGCTTTCTTT
CASSLGATEAFF
>TRBJ2-1|TRBV9|TRBD1|NA
TGTGCCAGCAGCCCCCGGACAGGGTTCGGGTGGAATGAGCAGTTCTTC
CASSPRTGFGWNEQFF
>TRBJ2-7|TRBV7-9|NA|NA
TGTGCCAGCAGCCCTCCAGGGGCAACCTACGAGCAGTACTTC
CASSPPGATYEQYF
>TRBJ1-2|TRBV6-5|TRBD1|NA
TGTGCCAGCAGTCCTCAGGGGGGGAGCTATGGCTACACCTTC
CASSPQGGSYGYTF
>TRBJ2-4|TRBV4-1|NA|NA
TGCGCCAGCAGCCAGGTTCCGGGACTGAGTAATGACATTCAGTACTTC
CASSQVPGLSNDIQYF
>TRBJ2-2|TRBV10-3|NA|NA
TGTGCCATCCCTGCGGATCCGGACTCCTCGTCCGGGGAGCTGTTTTTT
CAIPADPDSSSGELFF
>TRBJ2-2|TRBV4-1|TRBD1|NA
TGCGCCAGCAGCCAACCCGGGACAGTGCCCGGGGAGCTGTTTTTT
CASSQPGTVPGELFF
>TRBJ1-2|TRBV5-8|TRBD1|NA
TGTGCCAGCAGCTCCCAAGGGACAGTGATCTATGGCTACACCTTC
CASSSQGTVIYGYTF
>TRBJ2-7|TRBV7-9|TRBD1|NA
TGTGCCAGCAGCGTGACAGGGAGAGAGCAGTACTTC
CASSVTGREQYF
>TRBJ2-7|TRBV6-4|TRBD2|once
TGTGCCAGCAGCCCTCTAGCGGGGTCCTACGAGCAGTACTTC
CASSPLAGSYEQYF
>TRBJ2-2|TRBV5-1|NA|NA
TGCGCCAGCAGCCGCGGGGCCGATCTCGCGAACACCGGGGAGCTGTTTTTT
CASSRGADLANTGELFF
>TRBJ1-2|TRBV2|NA|NA
TGTGCCAGCAGTGAATATGCGAGAGGCTACACCTTC
CASSEYARGYTF
>TRBJ1-1|TRBV7-8|NA|once
TGTGCCAGCAGCTTAGCGGGGGTCCCGGGGAACACTGAAGCTTTCTTT
CASSLAGVPGNTEAFF
>TRBJ1-1|TRBV12-3/TRBV12-4|NA|NA
TGTGCCAGCAGTTTTAGGGGGGCTTCTGAAGCTTTCTTT
CASSFRGASEAFF
>TRBJ1-1|TRBV12-3/TRBV12-4|NA|NA
TGTGCCAGCCCGGCTGGTTGGACTGAAGCTTTCTTT
CASPAGWTEAFF
>TRBJ2-7|TRBV5-1|NA|once
TGCGCCAGCAGCCTCGCCTCCGAGCAGTACTTC
CASSLASEQYF
>TRBJ1-3|TRBV6-5|NA|NA
TGTGCCAGCAGTGTCCGGGACCAAGGAAACACCATATATTTT
CASSVRDQGNTIYF
>TRBJ1-6|TRBV7-8|NA|NA
TGTGCCAGCACCATTGGAGGATCACCCCTCCACTTT
CASTIGGSPLHF
>TRBJ2-7|TRBV29-1|NA|NA
TGCAGCGTTGTTCCGAGGGATTCCTACGAGCAGTACTTC
CSVVPRDSYEQYF
>TRBJ1-1|TRBV12-3/TRBV12-4|NA|once
TGTGCCAGCAGTTTAATCCCGGGACTGAATGAAGCTTTCTTT
CASSLIPGLNEAFF
>TRBJ2-1|TRBV7-8|TRBD2|NA
TGTGCCAGCAGCTTAGGGGGGACTAGCGTCTACAATGAGCAGTTCTTC
CASSLGGTSVYNEQFF
>TRBJ2-1|TRBV2|NA|NA
TGTGCCAGCAGTGAGGGTAACTACAATGAGCAGTTCTTC
CASSEGNYNEQFF
>TRBJ2-3|TRBV6-2/TRBV6-3|TRBD1|NA
TGTGCCAGCAGTTGGCTTGTGACAGGGGGAGATACGCAGTATTTT
CASSWLVTGGDTQYF
>TRBJ1-2|TRBV27|NA|NA
TGTGCCAGCAGTTTTTCCAGGGCCCGATCAAACTATGGCTACACCTTC
CASSFSRARSNYGYTF
>TRBJ1-1|TRBV5-1|TRBD1|NA
TGCGCCAGCAGCGTGGGACAGGGTAACACTGAAGCTTTCTTT
CASSVGQGNTEAFF
>TRBJ1-2|TRBV18|TRBD1|NA
TGTGCCAGCGTTCTAGACGGGACAGGGGATATTGGCTACACCTTC
CASVLDGTGDIGYTF
>TRBJ2-2|TRBV6-2/TRBV6-3|TRBD2|NA
TGTGCCAGCAGTTACTCGAAGGTAGCGGGGGGCCACGGGGAGCTGTTTTTT
CASSYSKVAGGHGELFF